These 6 T cell receptor beta chains originate from one sample sequenced in a study of CD8+ T cells in alopecia areata. Treatment specified: oral pan-JAK inhibitor, 5-10 mg twice daily. Extracted from the samples, RNA was reverse transcribed into cDNA to serve as the sequencing template. Sequencing was performed with immunoSEQ multiplex PCR; in TCRdb, only in-frame clones are kept and a portion is missing. The sample holds some 200,000 clones, around two fifths seen once. The sample here was CD4+ T cells sorted from blood, taken around week 36, from a patient treated with tofacitinib. These receptors all stem from a human donor with alopecia areata.

This clone was detected a few times. For the CDR3, the DNA is TGTGCCACCAGCAGAGATCGGGGGGAGGTTAACATTCAGTACTTC. Translated, it gives CATSRDRGEVNIQYF. The chain carries TRBV15 and TRBJ2-4; 7 positions match TRBD2. This CDR3 is 15 amino acids long. Germline V CDR1 and CDR2: LNHNV, YYDKDF (reference sequence). Trimming took 0 bases from V and 7 from J; bases not matched to a gene: 6.

This clone has only a few counts. V gene TRBV29-1 combines with J gene TRBJ2-7, with 9 bases matching TRBD2. The germline CDR1 and CDR2 sequences are SQVTM and ANQGSEA. This CDR3 contains 15 residues. J gave up 0 bases and V 4 bases, and 7 bases lay outside the gene matches. The DNA for the CDR3 is TGCAGCGTTGTCCGAGCGGGAGGTTCCTCCTACGAGCAGTACTTC. It translates to CSVVRAGGSSYEQYF.

The J gene is TRBJ2-3, the V gene TRBV7-2; D unresolved. Germline V gene data show CDR1 as SGHTA and CDR2 as FQGNSA. V lost 4 bases, J lost 1 base, and 15 bases lay in between. The CDR3 runs 16 residues. In DNA, the CDR3 is TGTGCCAGCAGCTCTCCCCAGCTAGGCCGCACAGATACGCAGTATTTT. Translating gives CASSSPQLGRTDTQYF.

The chain couples TRBV30 to TRBJ2-7; 7 bases match TRBD1. Germline values: CDR1 GTSNPN, CDR2 SVGIG (reference sequence). Trimming cost V 3 bases and J 3 bases; bases outside gene matches: 2. CDR3 size: 12 residues. Here the CDR3 reads CAWSRQGYEQYF. CDR3 bases: TGTGCCTGGAGCCGACAGGGCTACGAGCAGTACTTC.

This clone was seen only a few times. The V and J genes are TRBV6-5 and TRBJ2-5; D call uncertain. Germline CDR1 MNHEY, CDR2 SVGAGI. The CDR3 runs 13 residues. V dropped 8 bases and J dropped 2 bases, with 12 bases sitting between them. DNA of the CDR3: TGTGCCAGCCGAAGAAGTGTTCAAGAGACCCAGTACTTC. Translated, it gives CASRRSVQETQYF.

The chain has TRBV6-5 and TRBJ1-2, with D possibly being TRBD1 (6 bases). V was cut by 2 bases and J by 0 bases, with 10 bases left in between. The CDR3 loop spans 15 amino acids. From germline, CDR1 is MNHEY and CDR2 SVGAGI. The CDR3 DNA follows: TGTGCCAGCAGTTACGACAGGCAAGCTAACTATGGCTACACCTTC. This encodes CASSYDRQANYGYTF.